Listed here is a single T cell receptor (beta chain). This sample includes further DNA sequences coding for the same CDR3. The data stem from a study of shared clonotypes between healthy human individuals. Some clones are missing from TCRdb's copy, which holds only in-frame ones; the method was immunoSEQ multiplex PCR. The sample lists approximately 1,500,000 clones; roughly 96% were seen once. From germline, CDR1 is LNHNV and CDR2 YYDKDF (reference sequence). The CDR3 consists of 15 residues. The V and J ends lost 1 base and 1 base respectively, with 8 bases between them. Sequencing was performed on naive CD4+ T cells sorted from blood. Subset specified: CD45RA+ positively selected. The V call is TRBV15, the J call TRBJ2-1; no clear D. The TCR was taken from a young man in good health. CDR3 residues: CATSRGGYSYNEQFF. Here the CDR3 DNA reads TGTGCCACCAGCAGAGGAGGCTATTCCTACAATGAGCAGTTCTTC.